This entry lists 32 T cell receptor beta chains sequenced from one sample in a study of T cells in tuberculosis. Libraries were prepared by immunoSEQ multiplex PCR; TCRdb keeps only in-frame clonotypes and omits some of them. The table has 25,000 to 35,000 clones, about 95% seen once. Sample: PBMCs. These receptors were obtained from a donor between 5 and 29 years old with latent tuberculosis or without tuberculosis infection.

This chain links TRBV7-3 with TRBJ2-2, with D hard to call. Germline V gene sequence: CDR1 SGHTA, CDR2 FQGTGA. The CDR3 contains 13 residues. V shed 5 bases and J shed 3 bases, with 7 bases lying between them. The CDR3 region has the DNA TGTGCCAGCAGCCCCTCTTACACCGGGGAGCTGTTTTTT. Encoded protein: CASSPSYTGELFF.

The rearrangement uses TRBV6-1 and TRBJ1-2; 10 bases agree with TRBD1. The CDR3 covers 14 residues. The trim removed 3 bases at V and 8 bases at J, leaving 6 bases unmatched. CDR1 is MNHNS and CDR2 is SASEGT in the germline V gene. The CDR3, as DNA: TGTGCCAGCAGTGAGGCCGGGACAGGGGCCGGCTACACCTTC. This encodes CASSEAGTGAGYTF.

The CDR3 DNA is TGTGCCAGCAGTTTCGGAGGGGATCAGCCCCAGCATTTT. This translates into CASSFGGDQPQHF. V gene TRBV28 combines with J gene TRBJ1-5; D is perhaps TRBD1 (5 bases). Germline lookup yields CDR1 MDHEN and CDR2 SYDVKM. The CDR3 has 13 residues. Trimming shortened V by 3 bases and J by 5 bases, and 8 bases separated the two germline ends. The full variable domain, its missing parts supplied by reference TRBV28 and TRBJ1-5, is DVKVTQSSRYLVKRTGEKVFLECVQDMDHENMFWYRQDPGLGLRLIYFSYDVKMKEKGDIPEGYSVSREKKERFSLILESASTNQTSMYLCASSFGGDQPQHFGDGTRLSIL.

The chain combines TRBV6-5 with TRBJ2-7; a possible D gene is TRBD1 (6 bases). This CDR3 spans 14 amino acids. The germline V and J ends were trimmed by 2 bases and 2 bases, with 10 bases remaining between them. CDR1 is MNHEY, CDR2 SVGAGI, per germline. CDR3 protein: CASSYNRDTYEQYF. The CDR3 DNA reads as TGTGCCAGCAGTTACAACAGGGATACCTACGAGCAGTACTTC.

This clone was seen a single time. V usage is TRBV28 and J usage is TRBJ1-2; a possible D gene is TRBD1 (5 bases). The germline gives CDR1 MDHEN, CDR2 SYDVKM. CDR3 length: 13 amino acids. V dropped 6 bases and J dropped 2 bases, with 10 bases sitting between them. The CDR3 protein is CASRVQENYGYTF. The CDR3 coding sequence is TGTGCCAGCAGGGTACAGGAAAACTATGGCTACACCTTC.

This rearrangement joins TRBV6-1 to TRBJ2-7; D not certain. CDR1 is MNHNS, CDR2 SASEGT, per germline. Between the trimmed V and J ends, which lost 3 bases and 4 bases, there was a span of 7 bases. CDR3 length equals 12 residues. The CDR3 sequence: CASSEGTYEQYF. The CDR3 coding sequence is TGTGCCAGCAGTGAGGGCACTTACGAGCAGTACTTC.

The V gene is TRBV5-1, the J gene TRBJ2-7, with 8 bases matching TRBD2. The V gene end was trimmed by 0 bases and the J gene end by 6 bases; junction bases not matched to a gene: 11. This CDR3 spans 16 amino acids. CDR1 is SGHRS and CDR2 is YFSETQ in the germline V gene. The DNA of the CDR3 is TGCGCCAGCAGCTTGGTCGGGCCAGCGGGGGCGGGCGAGCAGTACTTC. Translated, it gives CASSLVGPAGAGEQYF.

The CDR3 DNA reads as TGTGCCAGCAGCTTACAGGGGGGATATCAGCCCCAGCATTTT. Encoded protein: CASSLQGGYQPQHF. This rearrangement joins TRBV5-5 to TRBJ1-5, with TRBD1 matching 8 bases. Germline V CDR1 and CDR2: SGHKS, YYEKEE (reference sequence). The ends lost 2 bases at V and 5 bases at J; junction bases unmatched: 3. The CDR3 sequence is 14 residues long.

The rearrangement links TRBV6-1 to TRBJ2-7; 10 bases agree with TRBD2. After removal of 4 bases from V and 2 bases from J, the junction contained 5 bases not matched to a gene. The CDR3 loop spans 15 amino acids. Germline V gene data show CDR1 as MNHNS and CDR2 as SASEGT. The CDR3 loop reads CASSVQRGGTYEQYF. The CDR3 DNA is TGTGCCAGCAGTGTTCAGCGGGGGGGGACCTACGAGCAGTACTTC.

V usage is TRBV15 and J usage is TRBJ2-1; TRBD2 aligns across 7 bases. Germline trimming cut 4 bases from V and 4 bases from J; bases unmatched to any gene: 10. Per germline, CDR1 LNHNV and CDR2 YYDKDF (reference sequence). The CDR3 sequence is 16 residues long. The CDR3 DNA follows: TGTGCCACCAGCAAGAGCGGGACCCTGAATTACAATGAGCAGTTCTTC. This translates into CATSKSGTLNYNEQFF. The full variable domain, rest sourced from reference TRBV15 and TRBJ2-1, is DAMVIQNPRYQVTQFGKPVTLSCSQTLNHNVMYWYQQKSSQAPKLLFHYYDKDFNNEADTPDNFQSRRPNTSFCFLDIRSPGLGDTAMYLCATSKSGTLNYNEQFFGPGTRLTVL.

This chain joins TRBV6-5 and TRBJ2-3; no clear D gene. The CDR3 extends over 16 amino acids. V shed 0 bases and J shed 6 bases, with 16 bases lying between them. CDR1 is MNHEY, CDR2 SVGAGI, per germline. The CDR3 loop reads CASSYSIEQIRDTQYF. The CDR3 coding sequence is TGTGCCAGCAGTTACTCGATTGAACAGATCAGGGATACGCAGTATTTT.

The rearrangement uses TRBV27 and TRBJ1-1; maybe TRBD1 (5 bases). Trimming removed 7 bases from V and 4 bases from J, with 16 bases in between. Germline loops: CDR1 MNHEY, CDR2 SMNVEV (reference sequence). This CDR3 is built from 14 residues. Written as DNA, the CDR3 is TGTGCCAGCACCGTAGTGGGGGGGTCCACTGAAGCTTTCTTT. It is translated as CASTVVGGSTEAFF.

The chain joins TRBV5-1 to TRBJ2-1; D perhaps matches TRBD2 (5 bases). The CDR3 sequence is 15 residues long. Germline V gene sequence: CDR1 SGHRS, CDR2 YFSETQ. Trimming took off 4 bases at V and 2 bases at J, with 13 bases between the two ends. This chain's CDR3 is CASSIRIGTYNEQFF. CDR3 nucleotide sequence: TGCGCCAGCAGCATACGGATCGGGACCTACAATGAGCAGTTCTTC.

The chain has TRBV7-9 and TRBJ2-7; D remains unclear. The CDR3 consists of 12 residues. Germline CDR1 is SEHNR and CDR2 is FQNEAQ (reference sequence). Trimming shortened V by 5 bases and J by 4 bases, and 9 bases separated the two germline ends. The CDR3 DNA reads TGTGCCAGCAGCCAAAGTCGGTACGAGCAGTACTTC. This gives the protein CASSQSRYEQYF.

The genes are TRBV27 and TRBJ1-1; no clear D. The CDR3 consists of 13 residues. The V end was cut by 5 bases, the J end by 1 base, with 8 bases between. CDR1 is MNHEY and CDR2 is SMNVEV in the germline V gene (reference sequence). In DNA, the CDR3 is TGTGCCAGCAGTCCTCAGGAGAACACTGAAGCTTTCTTT. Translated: CASSPQENTEAFF.

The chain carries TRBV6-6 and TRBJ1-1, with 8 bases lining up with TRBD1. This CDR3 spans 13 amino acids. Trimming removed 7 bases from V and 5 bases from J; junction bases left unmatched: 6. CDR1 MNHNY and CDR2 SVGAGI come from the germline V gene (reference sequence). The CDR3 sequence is CASTDRGGTEAFF. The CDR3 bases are TGTGCCAGCACTGACAGGGGAGGGACTGAAGCTTTCTTT.

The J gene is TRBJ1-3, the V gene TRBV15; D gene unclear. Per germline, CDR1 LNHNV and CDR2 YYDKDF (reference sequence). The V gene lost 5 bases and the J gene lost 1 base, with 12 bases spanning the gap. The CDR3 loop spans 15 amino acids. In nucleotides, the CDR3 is TGTGCCACCAGCGCGTCGCCGGAGTCTGGAAACACCATATATTTT. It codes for CATSASPESGNTIYF.

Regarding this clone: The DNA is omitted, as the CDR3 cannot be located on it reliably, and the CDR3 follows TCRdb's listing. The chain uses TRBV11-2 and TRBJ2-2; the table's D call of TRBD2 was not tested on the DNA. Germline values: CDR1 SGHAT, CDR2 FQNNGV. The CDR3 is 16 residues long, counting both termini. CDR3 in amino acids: CASSASRVFGAGELFF.

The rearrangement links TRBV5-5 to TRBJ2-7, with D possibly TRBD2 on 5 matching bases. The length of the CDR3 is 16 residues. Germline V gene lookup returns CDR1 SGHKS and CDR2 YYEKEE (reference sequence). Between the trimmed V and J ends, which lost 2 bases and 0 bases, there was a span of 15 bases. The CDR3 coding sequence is TGTGCCAGCAGCTTCACCCTGGCGGGCCTCTCCTACGAGCAGTACTTC. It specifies CASSFTLAGLSYEQYF. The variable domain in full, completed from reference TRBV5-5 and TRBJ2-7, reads DAGVTQSPTHLIKTRGQQVTLRCSPISGHKSVSWYQQVLGQGPQFIFQYYEKEERGRGNFPDRFSARQFPNYSSELNVNALLLGDSALYLCASSFTLAGLSYEQYFGPGTRLTVT.

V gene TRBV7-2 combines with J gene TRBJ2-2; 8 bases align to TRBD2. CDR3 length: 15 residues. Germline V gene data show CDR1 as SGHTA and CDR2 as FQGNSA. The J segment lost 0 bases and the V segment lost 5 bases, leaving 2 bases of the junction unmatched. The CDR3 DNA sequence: TGTGCCAGCAGCCCGGGACTAGCGAACACCGGGGAGCTGTTTTTT. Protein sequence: CASSPGLANTGELFF.

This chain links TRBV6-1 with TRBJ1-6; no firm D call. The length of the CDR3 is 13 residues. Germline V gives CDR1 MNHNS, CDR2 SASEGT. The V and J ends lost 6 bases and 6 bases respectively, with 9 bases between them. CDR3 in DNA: TGTGCCAGCAGACCAGGTGGTAATTCACCCCTCCACTTT. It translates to CASRPGGNSPLHF.

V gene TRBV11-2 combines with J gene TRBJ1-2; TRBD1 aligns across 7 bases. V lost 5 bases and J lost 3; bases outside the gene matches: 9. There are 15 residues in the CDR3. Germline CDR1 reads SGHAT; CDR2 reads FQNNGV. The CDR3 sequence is CASSPLTGIHYGYTF. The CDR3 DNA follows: TGTGCCAGCAGCCCCTTGACAGGGATTCACTATGGCTACACCTTC.

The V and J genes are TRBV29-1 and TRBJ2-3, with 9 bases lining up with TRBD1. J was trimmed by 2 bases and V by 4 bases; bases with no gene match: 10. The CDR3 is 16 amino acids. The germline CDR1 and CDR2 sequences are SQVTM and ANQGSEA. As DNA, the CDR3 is TGCAGCGTTGCAATGAAACAGGGGGCGGACACAGATACGCAGTATTTT. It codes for CSVAMKQGADTDTQYF.

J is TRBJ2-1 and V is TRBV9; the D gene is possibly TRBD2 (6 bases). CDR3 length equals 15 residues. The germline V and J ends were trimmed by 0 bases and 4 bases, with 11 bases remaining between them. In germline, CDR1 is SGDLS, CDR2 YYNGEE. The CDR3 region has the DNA TGTGCCAGCAGCGTAGTGGCTAGCGCATACAATGAGCAGTTCTTC. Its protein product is CASSVVASAYNEQFF.

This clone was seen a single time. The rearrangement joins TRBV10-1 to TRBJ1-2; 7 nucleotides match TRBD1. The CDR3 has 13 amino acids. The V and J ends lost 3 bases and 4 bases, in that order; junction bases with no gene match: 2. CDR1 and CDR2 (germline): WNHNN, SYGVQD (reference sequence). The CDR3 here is CASSERQGYGYTF. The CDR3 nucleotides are TGCGCCAGCAGTGAACGACAGGGCTATGGCTACACCTTC.

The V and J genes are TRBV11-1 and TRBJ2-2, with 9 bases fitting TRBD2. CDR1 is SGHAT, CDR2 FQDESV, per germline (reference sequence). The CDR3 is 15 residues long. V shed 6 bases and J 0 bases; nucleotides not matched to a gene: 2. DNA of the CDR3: TGTGCCAGCAGGACTAGCGGCGCGAACACCGGGGAGCTGTTTTTT. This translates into CASRTSGANTGELFF.

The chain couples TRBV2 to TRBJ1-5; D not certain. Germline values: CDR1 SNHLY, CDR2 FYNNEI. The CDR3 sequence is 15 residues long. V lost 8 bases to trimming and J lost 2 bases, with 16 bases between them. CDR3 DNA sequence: TGTGCCAGCTGCCTTCAGATGCCCGGCAATCAGCCCCAGCATTTT. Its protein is CASCLQMPGNQPQHF.

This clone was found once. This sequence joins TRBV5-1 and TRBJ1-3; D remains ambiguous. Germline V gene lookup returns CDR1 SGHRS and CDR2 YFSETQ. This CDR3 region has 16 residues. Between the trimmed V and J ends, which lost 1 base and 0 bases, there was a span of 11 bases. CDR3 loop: CASSLSIGHSGNTIYF. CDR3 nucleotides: TGCGCCAGCAGCTTGTCGATCGGTCACTCTGGAAACACCATATATTTT.

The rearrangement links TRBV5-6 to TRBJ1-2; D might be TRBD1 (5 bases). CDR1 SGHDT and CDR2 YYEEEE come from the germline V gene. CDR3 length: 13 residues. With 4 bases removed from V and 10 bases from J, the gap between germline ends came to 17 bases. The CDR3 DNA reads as TGTGCCAGCAGCACTCTACAGGTCGGGCCCTACACCTTC. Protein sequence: CASSTLQVGPYTF. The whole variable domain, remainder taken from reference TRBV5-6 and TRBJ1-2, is DAGVTQSPTHLIKTRGQQVTLRCSPKSGHDTVSWYQQALGQGPQFIFQYYEEEERQRGNFPDRFSGHQFPNYSSELNVNALLLGDSALYLCASSTLQVGPYTFGSGTRLTVV.

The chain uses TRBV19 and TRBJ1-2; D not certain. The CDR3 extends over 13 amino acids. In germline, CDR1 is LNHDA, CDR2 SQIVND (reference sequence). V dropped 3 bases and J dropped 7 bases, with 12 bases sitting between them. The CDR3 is CASSILRSGGYTF. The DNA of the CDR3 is TGTGCCAGTAGTATCCTCCGGTCTGGTGGCTACACCTTC.

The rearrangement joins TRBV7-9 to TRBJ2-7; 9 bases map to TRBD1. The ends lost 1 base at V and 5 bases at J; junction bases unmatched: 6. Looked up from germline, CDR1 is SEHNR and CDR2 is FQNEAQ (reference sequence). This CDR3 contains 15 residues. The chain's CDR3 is CASSLGGQGVHEQYF. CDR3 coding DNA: TGTGCCAGCAGCTTAGGGGGACAGGGCGTCCACGAGCAGTACTTC.

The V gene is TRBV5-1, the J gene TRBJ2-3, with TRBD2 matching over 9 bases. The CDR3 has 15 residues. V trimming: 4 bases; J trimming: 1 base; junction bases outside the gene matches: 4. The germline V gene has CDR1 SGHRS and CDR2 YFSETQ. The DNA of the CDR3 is TGCGCCAGCAGCATGCGGGGGGGCGGCACAGATACGCAGTATTTT. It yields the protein CASSMRGGGTDTQYF.